The rows below give T cell receptor beta chains drawn from one sample of a study of blood T cell repertoires in COVID-19. Clones were sequenced by immunoSEQ multiplex PCR, and TCRdb holds only the in-frame ones, with some missing. Among 100,000 to 150,000 clones listed, roughly four fifths were seen once. Sequenced sample: peripheral blood. The receptors here all came from a young man with COVID-19, enrolled during active disease. Each CDR3 is given with its conserved first and last residue. D genes are given only for firm matches. Size values are once, few and many counts, or a class for expanded clones, and some rows have none.

d_call,j_call,v_call,clone_size,cdr3_nt,cdr3_aa
TRBD1,TRBJ2-7,TRBV28,NA,TGTGCCAGCAGTCAGGGACAGGGGCCATCCTACGAGCAGTACTTC,CASSQGQGPSYEQYF
TRBD1,TRBJ2-7,TRBV6-2/TRBV6-3,NA,TGTGCCAGCAGTTATCCAGGGGGAAACGAGCAGTACTTC,CASSYPGGNEQYF
NA,TRBJ1-2,TRBV7-9,NA,TGTGCCAGCAGCTTGGACAGTCCTGGCTACACCTTC,CASSLDSPGYTF
NA,TRBJ1-1,TRBV5-1,NA,TGCGCCAGCAGCTTCCAGGGGTTGGGCACTGAAGCTTTCTTT,CASSFQGLGTEAFF
NA,TRBJ1-4,TRBV12-5,NA,TGTGCTAGTGGTTTGGTACCCGCCCCGGCAGGCTTTAATGAAAAACTGTTTTTT,CASGLVPAPAGFNEKLFF
NA,TRBJ1-3,TRBV5-1,NA,TGCGCCAGCAGCAGAGGGGACTTCTCTGGAAACACCATATATTTT,CASSRGDFSGNTIYF
NA,TRBJ1-2,TRBV2,NA,TGTGCCAGCATCCCCGGCGGCGGGGGAGTTAACTATGGCTACACCTTC,CASIPGGGGVNYGYTF
NA,TRBJ2-3,TRBV7-8,once,TGTGCCAGCAGCTCGCCGGGCGGGGCGAACACAGATACGCAGTATTTT,CASSSPGGANTDTQYF
NA,TRBJ1-2,TRBV6-6,NA,TGTGCCAGCAGTTACCAACCGGACTATGGCTACACCTTC,CASSYQPDYGYTF
NA,TRBJ1-2,TRBV10-3,NA,TGTGCCATCAGTGGTAGCGAGGAGGGCTACACCTTC,CAISGSEEGYTF
TRBD2,TRBJ2-1,TRBV19,once,TGTGCCAGTAGTATAGTATGGCTAGCGGGGGGAAATGAGCAGTTCTTC,CASSIVWLAGGNEQFF
TRBD2,TRBJ2-3,TRBV27,NA,TGTGCCAGCAGTTTACGACTAGCGGAAGCCACAGATACGCAGTATTTT,CASSLRLAEATDTQYF
TRBD1,TRBJ1-6,TRBV7-9,few,TGTGCCAGCAGACGGACAGGGGCTGATTCACCCCTCCACTTT,CASRRTGADSPLHF
NA,TRBJ1-6,TRBV9,NA,TGTGCCAGCAGCGTAGAAGGGGGAGGGTCACCCCTCCACTTT,CASSVEGGGSPLHF
NA,TRBJ1-1,TRBV6-5,NA,TGTGCCAGCAGTCCCGGGACATTCATGAACACTGAAGCTTTCTTT,CASSPGTFMNTEAFF
TRBD1,TRBJ1-3,TRBV5-1,NA,TGCGCCAGTAGTTTCGACAGGGGTAACACCATATATTTT,CASSFDRGNTIYF
TRBD1,TRBJ1-2,TRBV2,NA,TGTGCCAGCAGGCCCAGGGGACAGGAGAGGTCTGGCTACACCTTC,CASRPRGQERSGYTF
TRBD1,TRBJ1-2,TRBV29-1,NA,TGCAGCGTTCCTGTAGAGGGGGCAGTTTATGGCTACACCTTC,CSVPVEGAVYGYTF
NA,TRBJ1-4,TRBV28,few,TGTGCCAGCACCAAGCCTGGAGCGATCGAAAAACTGTTTTTT,CASTKPGAIEKLFF
NA,TRBJ2-3,TRBV10-3,NA,TGTGCCACTACCGCACTTAGCGGCCCCACAGATACGCAGTATTTT,CATTALSGPTDTQYF
TRBD1,TRBJ2-7,TRBV28,NA,TGTGCCAGCAGAGGGACAGCCTACTACGAGCAGTACTTC,CASRGTAYYEQYF
NA,TRBJ2-5,TRBV18,NA,TGTGCCAGCTCACCCCAACAAGCGGCCGGGGAGACCCAGTACTTC,CASSPQQAAGETQYF
TRBD1,TRBJ1-6,TRBV4-1,NA,TGCGCCAGCAGCCCGCCGACAGGGGGGTTGAATTCACCCCTCCACTTT,CASSPPTGGLNSPLHF
NA,TRBJ2-2,TRBV5-1,NA,TGCGCCAGCAGCGAGGGTACCGGGGAGCTGTTTTTT,CASSEGTGELFF
NA,TRBJ1-1,TRBV6-5,NA,TGTGCCAGCAGTTACGCGGGACGTACCGAAGCTTTCTTT,CASSYAGRTEAFF
TRBD2,TRBJ2-7,TRBV6-2/TRBV6-3,NA,TGTGCCAGCAGCCGTCTAGCGGGGCCCTACGAGCAGTACTTC,CASSRLAGPYEQYF
NA,TRBJ2-5,TRBV13,few,TGTGCCAGCAGCTTCAGGGCCAACCAAGAGACCCAGTACTTC,CASSFRANQETQYF
NA,TRBJ1-2,TRBV27,NA,TGTGCCAGCAGTTTCGGACAAGGTAACTATGGCTACACCTTC,CASSFGQGNYGYTF
NA,TRBJ1-2,TRBV19,NA,TGTGCCAGTACCCTGCCGGGAAATAACTATGGCTACACCTTC,CASTLPGNNYGYTF
NA,TRBJ1-6,TRBV6-1,once,TGTGCCAGCAGTGAAAGGGGAAATAATTCACCCCTCCACTTT,CASSERGNNSPLHF
NA,TRBJ2-5,TRBV30,NA,TGTGCCTGGAGGGCAAGAGAGACCCAGTACTTC,CAWRARETQYF
NA,TRBJ1-2,TRBV5-6,few,TGTGCCAGCAGCCCGACAGGTCGCTATGGCTACACCTTC,CASSPTGRYGYTF
NA,TRBJ1-3,TRBV7-2,few,TGTGCCAGCAGCTTAGTCCAGGGCCCTGGAAACACCATATATTTT,CASSLVQGPGNTIYF
TRBD1,TRBJ1-4,TRBV19,NA,TGTGCCACCGGACAGGGACGGGAAAAACTGTTTTTT,CATGQGREKLFF
TRBD2,TRBJ2-1,TRBV2,NA,TGTGCCAGCTACGGCCGGGGGGAGTCCTACAATGAGCAGTTCTTC,CASYGRGESYNEQFF
TRBD2,TRBJ2-3,TRBV7-6,NA,TGTGCCAGCAGCTTAATAGCGGGAGAGGCAGATACGCAGTATTTT,CASSLIAGEADTQYF
NA,TRBJ1-5,TRBV19,NA,TGTGCCAGTAATCCTTCCACAGGGTTGAGCAATCAGCCCCAGCATTTT,CASNPSTGLSNQPQHF
NA,TRBJ2-1,TRBV7-8,NA,TGTGCCAGCAGCTTAGCGACGGGGTCCTACAATGAGCAGTTCTTC,CASSLATGSYNEQFF
TRBD1,TRBJ1-1,TRBV5-1,NA,TGCGCCAGCAGCGAAAGGGGGCGGAACACTGAAGCTTTCTTT,CASSERGRNTEAFF
NA,TRBJ2-3,TRBV27,NA,TGTGCCAGCAGCCCAGGGGGCAGCGGGGAAGGAGATACGCAGTATTTT,CASSPGGSGEGDTQYF
NA,TRBJ1-6,TRBV6-5,NA,TGTGCCAGCAGTTACTCGATAAGGAGAGATAATTCACCCCTCCACTTT,CASSYSIRRDNSPLHF
NA,TRBJ2-5,TRBV29-1,NA,TGCAGCGTTCCTCCCCCAGGGGACCAAGAGACCCAGTACTTC,CSVPPPGDQETQYF
NA,TRBJ2-3,TRBV5-1,NA,TGCGCCAGCAGCTCAGGTAGTAGCACAGATACGCAGTATTTT,CASSSGSSTDTQYF
TRBD1,TRBJ2-4,TRBV5-6,NA,TGTGCCAGCAGCTTGGAGAAGGGACAGGGACGAGCCAAAAACATTCAGTACTTC,CASSLEKGQGRAKNIQYF
NA,TRBJ2-5,TRBV6-5,NA,TGTGCCAGCAGTATTCGGACAGCTCAAGAGACCCAGTACTTC,CASSIRTAQETQYF
NA,TRBJ2-1,TRBV10-3,NA,TGTGCCATCAGTGATGGGAGCACCTACAATGAGCAGTTCTTC,CAISDGSTYNEQFF
TRBD2,TRBJ2-3,TRBV5-1,NA,TGCGCCAGCAGCGGAGGGACTAGCGGGGCCACAGATACGCAGTATTTT,CASSGGTSGATDTQYF
TRBD1,TRBJ2-1,TRBV19,NA,TGTGCCAGTAGTATAGGGGTGGGACAGGGGGGCCACAGTGAGCAGTTCTTC,CASSIGVGQGGHSEQFF
TRBD2,TRBJ2-7,TRBV7-9,NA,TGTGCCAGCAGCTTGTTAGCGGGCTTTAGCTCCTACGAGCAGTACTTC,CASSLLAGFSSYEQYF
NA,TRBJ2-5,TRBV3-1/TRBV3-2,NA,TGTGCCAGCAGCCAAAACTGGAGGGTAGCGGAGTACCAAGAGACCCAGTACTTC,CASSQNWRVAEYQETQYF